The 4 T cell receptor beta chains below all came from one sample that was sequenced in a study of Tregs in tolerant kidney transplant recipients. Libraries were prepared by immunoSEQ multiplex PCR; TCRdb keeps only in-frame clonotypes and omits some of them. The sample lists 60,000 to 65,000 clones, 95% to 98% occurring once. Source: Tregs from blood, taken before the transplant. The receptors here all came from a human donor who received a combined kidney and bone marrow transplant.

As for this clone: A read error may produce the germline difference seen at one junction end. The V and J genes are TRBV10-3 and TRBJ1-2; tentatively, D is TRBD1 (6 bases). The CDR3 spans 14 residues. CDR1 is ENHRY, CDR2 SYGVKD, per germline. The CDR3 DNA sequence: TGTGCCATCAGTGCGGGGGGGGCGACACCAGATGATTACTTC. Its protein product is CAISAGGATPDDYF.

The chain uses TRBV19 and TRBJ2-2; 7 positions match TRBD2. Per the germline V gene, CDR1 is LNHDA and CDR2 is SQIVND (reference sequence). V shed 4 bases, J shed 7 bases, and the junction held 12 bases outside the gene matches. The CDR3 extends over 16 amino acids. The CDR3 region has the DNA TGTGCCAGTAGTAGCCCCGCAGGACTAGTTAGCGGGGAGCTGTTTTTT. It is translated as CASSSPAGLVSGELFF.

The chain links TRBV6-1 to TRBJ2-7, with D perhaps matching TRBD2 (5 bases). The V gene lost 7 bases and the J gene lost 4 bases, with 11 bases spanning the gap. The CDR3 is made up of 12 amino acids. The germline CDR1 and CDR2 sequences are MNHNS and SASEGT. The CDR3 nucleotides are TGTGCCAGCACAAATAGCGTTTACGAGCAGTACTTC. Translation gives CASTNSVYEQYF.

This clone was counted a few times. The rearrangement joins TRBV2 to TRBJ1-2, with 9 bases that match TRBD1. Germline V gene lookup returns CDR1 SNHLY and CDR2 FYNNEI. The CDR3 loop spans 14 amino acids. V shed 5 bases, J shed 4 bases, and the junction held 5 bases outside the gene matches. In DNA form, the CDR3 reads TGTGCCAGCAGTTCGGGACAGGGACTCTATGGCTACACCTTC. Its translation is CASSSGQGLYGYTF. The full variable domain, in which reference TRBV2 and TRBJ1-2 provide the parts outside the CDR3, is EPEVTQTPSHQVTQMGQEVILRCVPISNHLYFYWYRQILGQKVEFLVSFYNNEISEKSEIFDDQFSVERPDGSNFTLKIRSTKLEDSAMYFCASSSGQGLYGYTFGSGTRLTVV.